Listed here are 30 T cell receptor beta chains from one sample, sequenced in a study of breast tumors, draining lymph nodes, adjacent tissues. One entry per CDR3 protein results from TCRdb running MiXCR on the multiplex PCR reads. The sample holds more than 50,000 distinct CDR3 sequences; less than 45% are singletons and the top ten take approximately 8.7%. Sequencing was done on a sample of breast tumor tissue. These TCRs come from a female donor with breast cancer. Some clones in this sample may be carry-over from other donors' samples.

The gene calls are TRBV29-1 and TRBJ1-4, with TRBD1 matching over 11 bases. The ends lost 4 bases at V and 3 bases at J; junction bases unmatched: 4. Looked up from germline, CDR1 is SQVTM and CDR2 is ANQGSEA. The CDR3 has 15 residues. CDR3 DNA sequence: TGCAGCGTTGGGACAGGGGGCACGGCTAATGAAAAACTGTTTTTT. Protein product: CSVGTGGTANEKLFF.

Regarding this clonotype: The junction departs from germline at one end; a sequencing error may be responsible. This sequence joins TRBV12-3 or TRBV12-4 and TRBJ2-7, with 10 bases that match TRBD2. The CDR3 spans 15 residues. CDR3 DNA: TGTGCCAGCAGCTTGACTAGCGGGCTCGTGTCGGGTCAGTGCTTC. This gives the protein CASSLTSGLVSGQCF.

This clonotype was seen many times. The CDR3, as DNA: TGTGCCAGCAGCCCTGATCCCCGGGACAGAAAACATTTT. Translated, it gives CASSPDPRDRKHF. The V gene is TRBV6-5, the J gene TRBJ1-5, with TRBD1 identical over 7 bases. J lost 16 bases, V lost 6 bases, and 15 bases had no gene match. Germline V lookup: CDR1 MNHEY, CDR2 SVGAGI. The CDR3 totals 13 residues.

This clonotype was recorded only once. The chain links TRBV7-3 to TRBJ2-3; the D is unclear. From germline, CDR1 is SGHTA and CDR2 FQGTGA. The CDR3 is 13 residues long. Trimming cost V 1 base and J 11 bases, with 13 bases left between them. DNA of the CDR3: TGTGCCAGCAGCTTAAGAGCCTACAATGAGCAGTATTTT. It specifies CASSLRAYNEQYF.

The chain has TRBV11-3 and TRBJ2-2, with 7 bases matching TRBD1. Germline V CDR1 and CDR2: SGHNT, YENEEA. V lost 2 bases to trimming and J lost 5 bases; unmatched junction nucleotides: 2. The CDR3 loop spans 14 amino acids. The CDR3 coding sequence is TGTGCCAGCAGCTTAAACAGGGGTACCGGGGAGCTGTTTTTT. It translates to CASSLNRGTGELFF.

The sample holds many counts of this clonotype. The chain links TRBV12-3 or TRBV12-4 to TRBJ2-5; 10 bases are a match to TRBD2. V was pared by 1 base and J by 2 bases, with 4 bases of the junction left unmatched. CDR3 length: 16 amino acids. CDR3 region: CASSLDTSGDQETQYF. CDR3 in DNA: TGTGCCAGCAGTTTAGATACTAGCGGGGATCAAGAGACCCAGTACTTC.

Note on this clonotype: Since the CDR3 does not end with the conserved phenylalanine or tryptophan, this likely comes from a read error. The genes are TRBV7-9 and TRBJ1-6, with a tentative D call TRBD1 (6 bases). Germline CDR1 and CDR2: SEHNR and FQNEAQ (reference sequence). CDR3 size: 14 residues. CDR3 sequence reads: CASSSGTPNSPLHS. The CDR3 DNA follows: TGCGCCAGCTCTTCCGGGACACCGAATTCACCCCTCCACTCT.

The chain links TRBV7-9 to TRBJ2-2; 7 nucleotides match TRBD1. The CDR3 extends over 18 amino acids. V lost 1 base to trimming and J lost 2 bases; unmatched junction nucleotides: 10. CDR1 is SEHNR and CDR2 is FQNEAQ in the germline V gene (reference sequence). CDR3 sequence (DNA): TGTGCCAGCAGCTTAGGGGGGACAGCTTCTGGAAACACCGGGGAGCTGTTTTTT. This gives the protein CASSLGGTASGNTGELFF.

This clonotype was picked up many times. Given a much more abundant clone one base away, this may be a read error. J is TRBJ1-6 and V is TRBV6-5; D not resolved. Germline-derived CDR1 and CDR2 are MNHEY and SVGAGI. The CDR3 contains 15 residues. Trimming took off 4 bases at V and 10 bases at J, with 17 bases between the two ends. The CDR3 is CASSCSSGRGSPLHF. The CDR3 region has the DNA TGTGCCAGCAGTTGCTCATCTGGCCGAGGATCACCCCTCCACTTT.

This clonotype was seen more than once but under ten times. The gene calls are TRBV18 and TRBJ2-7, with a possible D match to TRBD1 (5 bases). Per germline, CDR1 KGHSH and CDR2 LQKENI. The V end was cut by 0 bases, the J end by 3 bases, with 15 bases between. This CDR3 is 16 amino acids long. The DNA for the CDR3 is TGTGCCAGCTCACCACCCCAGGGAAGGTTCATCTACGAGCAGTACTTC. Translated, it gives CASSPPQGRFIYEQYF.

V and J are TRBV15 and TRBJ2-1; 7 bases map to TRBD1. The V and J ends lost 5 bases and 3 bases, in that order; junction bases with no gene match: 7. Germline values: CDR1 LNHNV, CDR2 YYDKDF (reference sequence). The CDR3 totals 15 residues. CDR3 amino acids: CATSGAGTDYNEQFF. The CDR3, as DNA: TGTGCCACCAGCGGCGCCGGGACAGACTACAATGAGCAGTTCTTC.

This clonotype was picked up many times. The gene calls are TRBV20-1 and TRBJ2-1; D possibly matches TRBD1 or TRBD2 (5 bases each). Trimming pared 7 bases from V and 0 bases from J, leaving 13 bases between. The length of the CDR3 is 14 residues. CDR1 and CDR2 from the germline V gene are DFQATT and SNEGSKA (reference sequence). CDR3 sequence reads: CSVGTDSSYNEQFF. In nucleotides, the CDR3 is TGCAGTGTAGGGACGGATAGCTCCTACAATGAGCAGTTCTTC.

The rearrangement uses TRBV14 and TRBJ2-7; TRBD2 matches 15 bases. The CDR3 spans 17 residues. Germline V gene data show CDR1 as SGHDN and CDR2 as FVKESK. Trimming took 4 bases from V and 6 from J; bases not matched to a gene: 10. As DNA, the CDR3 is TGTGCCAGCAGCCTGACCGGGACTAGCGGGAGGTTCTCCGAGCAGTACTTC. Encoded protein: CASSLTGTSGRFSEQYF. Using reference TRBV14 and TRBJ2-7 for the parts outside the CDR3, the full variable domain is EAGVTQFPSHSVIEKGQTVTLRCDPISGHDNLYWYRRVMGKEIKFLLHFVKESKQDESGMPNNRFLAERTGGTYSTLKVQPAELEDSGVYFCASSLTGTSGRFSEQYFGPGTRLTVT.

This sequence joins TRBV7-6 and TRBJ2-5; 7 bases align to TRBD1. Germline V CDR1 and CDR2: SGHVS, FNYEAQ. V lost 2 bases to trimming and J lost 6 bases; unmatched junction nucleotides: 12. This CDR3 has 16 amino acids. CDR3 nucleotides: TGTGCCAGCAGCTTACACCCGCAAGGGGGCGGAAAGACCCAGTACTTC. It is translated as CASSLHPQGGGKTQYF.

By sample fraction, this clonotype is medium-sized (0.01 to 0.1%). The chain recombines TRBV24-1 with TRBJ2-3; the D gene could be TRBD1 or TRBD2 (5 bases each). This CDR3 contains 15 residues. Between the trimmed V and J ends, which lost 2 bases and 4 bases, there was a span of 12 bases. Looked up from germline, CDR1 is KGHDR and CDR2 is SFDVKD. The CDR3 reads CATSDYLRDPDTQYF. Written as DNA, the CDR3 is TGTGCCACCAGTGATTACCTCAGGGACCCAGATACGCAGTATTTT.

This clonotype was seen repeatedly, ten times or more. This sequence joins TRBV5-8 and TRBJ1-2; maybe TRBD1 (6 bases). The germline CDR1 and CDR2 sequences are SGHTS and YDEGEE. This CDR3 has 13 residues. The V end was cut by 4 bases, the J end by 2 bases, with 9 bases between. The CDR3 DNA is TGTGCCAGCAGCCGGGACACCAACTATGGCTACACCTTC. Translating it yields CASSRDTNYGYTF. The variable domain in full, completed from reference TRBV5-8 and TRBJ1-2, reads EAGVTQSPTHLIKTRGQQATLRCSPISGHTSVYWYQQALGLGLQFLLWYDEGEERNRGNFPPRFSGRQFPNYSSELNVNALELEDSALYLCASSRDTNYGYTFGSGTRLTVV.

This chain joins TRBV7-9 and TRBJ1-5, with D maybe TRBD1 (5 bases). V dropped 5 bases and J dropped 11 bases, with 13 bases sitting between them. CDR3 length: 12 amino acids. Per the germline V gene, CDR1 is SEHNR and CDR2 is FQNEAQ (reference sequence). The CDR3 DNA reads TGTGCCAGCAGCGTCGAGGGGCCAGCCCAGCATTTT. Encoded protein: CASSVEGPAQHF.

This clonotype has at least ten counts. This chain joins TRBV2 and TRBJ2-1; D may correspond to TRBD1 or TRBD2 (5 bases each). This CDR3 contains 15 residues. Trimming stripped 2 bases from V and 4 bases from J, with 12 bases between. CDR1 and CDR2 (germline): SNHLY, FYNNEI. The chain's CDR3 is CASSEREGPYNEQFF. CDR3 coding DNA: TGTGCCAGCAGTGAACGAGAGGGGCCTTACAATGAGCAGTTCTTC.

The chain couples TRBV6-5 to TRBJ2-2; TRBD1 matches 8 bases. Germline CDR1 MNHEY, CDR2 SVGAGI. After removal of 5 bases from V and 6 bases from J, the junction contained 11 bases not matched to a gene. The CDR3 spans 16 residues. CDR3 sequence (DNA): TGTGCCAGCAGTCACCCTCAGGGGGCGCGTCCCGGGGAGCTGTTTTTT. As protein: CASSHPQGARPGELFF.

A note on this clonotype: Here the CDR3 omits its conserved ending phenylalanine or tryptophan, so a read error is the likely source. The chain employs TRBV7-9 and TRBJ2-7; D may be TRBD1 (6 bases). This CDR3 is built from 14 residues. CDR1 and CDR2 (germline): SEHNR, FQNEAQ (reference sequence). Trimming took off 3 bases at V and 4 bases at J, with 13 bases between the two ends. CDR3 sequence reads: CASSFLNRAYEQYL. CDR3 bases: TGTGCCAGCAGCTTCCTGAACAGGGCGTACGAGCAGTACCTC.

This clonotype has more than one count but fewer than ten. This chain links TRBV6-6 with TRBJ2-1; D is undetermined. Per the germline V gene, CDR1 is MNHNY and CDR2 is SVGAGI (reference sequence). The length of the CDR3 is 16 residues. Trimming removed 5 bases at V and 1 base at J, with 15 bases between. In DNA, the CDR3 is TGTGCCAGCAGTCAAAGCCCAGCAGCTTCCTACAATGAGCAGTTCTTC. It translates to CASSQSPAASYNEQFF.

This clonotype showed up just a few times. This rearrangement joins TRBV10-3 to TRBJ2-4; D call uncertain. The germline V gene has CDR1 ENHRY and CDR2 SYGVKD. The CDR3 has 16 amino acids. V was clipped by 3 bases and J by 0 bases, with 12 bases between them. CDR3 coding DNA: TGTGCCATCAGTGAAAATCCTTGGGGAGCCAAAAACATTCAGTACTTC. Translating it yields CAISENPWGAKNIQYF.

The chain has TRBV2 and TRBJ2-2; 11 nucleotides line up with TRBD2. V lost 8 bases and J lost 5; bases outside the gene matches: 10. Per the germline V gene, CDR1 is SNHLY and CDR2 is FYNNEI. The CDR3 consists of 16 residues. The CDR3 is CASGASGTSGTGELFF. In DNA, the CDR3 is TGTGCCAGCGGTGCCTCCGGGACTAGCGGTACCGGGGAGCTGTTTTTT.

This clonotype was counted at least ten times. The chain uses TRBV5-1 and TRBJ2-5, with D possibly matching TRBD1 (5 bases). Between the trimmed V and J ends, which lost 1 base and 4 bases, there was a span of 8 bases. The CDR3 is 13 amino acids. CDR1 and CDR2 (germline): SGHRS, YFSETQ. CDR3 region: CASSLRQGETQYF. The CDR3 coding sequence is TGCGCCAGCAGCTTGAGGCAGGGAGAGACCCAGTACTTC.

As concerns this clonotype: A much larger clone differs from this one at a single base, so this may be a read error. The rearrangement links TRBV6-6 to TRBJ2-6, with D unresolved. Trimming cost V 7 bases and J 0 bases, with 10 bases left between them. CDR3 length: 15 amino acids. Per the germline V gene, CDR1 is MNHNY and CDR2 is SVGAGI (reference sequence). CDR3 region: CASMPDGSGANVLTF. CDR3 nucleotide sequence: TGTGCCAGCATGCCTGACGGCTCTGGGGCCAACGTCCTGACTTTC.

The table lists this clonotype with many counts. The V call is TRBV7-6, the J call TRBJ2-5; TRBD2 aligns across 12 bases. Per the germline V gene, CDR1 is SGHVS and CDR2 is FNYEAQ. The CDR3 is made up of 17 amino acids. V gave up 5 bases and J gave up 5 bases; unmatched junction bases: 12. The CDR3 DNA sequence: TGTGCCAGCAGCCCTCGACCACTAGCGGGAGGTCGGGAGACCCAGTACTTC. The encoded protein is CASSPRPLAGGRETQYF.

The V gene is TRBV7-8, the J gene TRBJ2-5; 13 nucleotides agree with TRBD2. The CDR3 has 17 amino acids. Germline CDR1 SGHVS, CDR2 FQNEAQ. J was trimmed by 6 bases and V by 1 base; bases with no gene match: 8. The CDR3 nucleotides are TGTGCCAGCAGCTTAGTTGCGCCGGGACTAGCGGGAAAGACCCAGTACTTC. Its translation is CASSLVAPGLAGKTQYF.

This clonotype was detected only a few times. The gene calls are TRBV6-1 and TRBJ2-2; D is unclear. CDR1 and CDR2 from the germline V gene are MNHNS and SASEGT. This CDR3 is 10 amino acids long. Trimming took off 10 bases at V and 6 bases at J, with 6 bases between the two ends. CDR3 DNA sequence: TGTGCCACCCTCCCCGGGGAGCTGTTTTTT. Translated: CATLPGELFF.

This clonotype was detected a few times. The chain joins TRBV12-3 or TRBV12-4 to TRBJ2-3; 11 bases fit TRBD2. There are 16 residues in the CDR3. V shed 6 bases, J shed 4 bases, and the junction held 9 bases outside the gene matches. The CDR3 here is CASSANSGRASDTQYF. The CDR3 DNA sequence: TGTGCCAGCAGCGCTAATAGCGGGAGGGCTTCAGATACGCAGTATTTT.

This clonotype ranks as medium-sized. This chain links TRBV5-8 with TRBJ1-4; 7 bases are a match to TRBD1. Unmatched junction bases numbered 8, after V lost 3 bases and J lost 6 bases. CDR3 size: 15 residues. Per germline, CDR1 SGHTS and CDR2 YDEGEE. The CDR3 reads CASSSNRGIDEKLFF. Written as DNA, the CDR3 is TGTGCCAGCAGCTCCAACAGGGGAATTGATGAAAAACTGTTTTTT.